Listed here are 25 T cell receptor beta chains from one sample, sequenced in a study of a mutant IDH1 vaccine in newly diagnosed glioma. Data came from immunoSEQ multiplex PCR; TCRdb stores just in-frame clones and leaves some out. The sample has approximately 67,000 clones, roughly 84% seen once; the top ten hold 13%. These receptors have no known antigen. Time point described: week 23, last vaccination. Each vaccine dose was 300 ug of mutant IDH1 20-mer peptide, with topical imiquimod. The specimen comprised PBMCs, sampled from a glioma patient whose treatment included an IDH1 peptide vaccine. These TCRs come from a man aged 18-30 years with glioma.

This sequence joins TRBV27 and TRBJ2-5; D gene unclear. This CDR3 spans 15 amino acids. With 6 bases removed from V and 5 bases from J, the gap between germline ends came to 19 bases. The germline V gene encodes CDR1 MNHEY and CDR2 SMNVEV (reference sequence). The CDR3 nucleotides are TGTGCCAGCAGATCACTATCTCCGAAGTGGGAGACCCAGTACTTC. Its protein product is CASRSLSPKWETQYF.

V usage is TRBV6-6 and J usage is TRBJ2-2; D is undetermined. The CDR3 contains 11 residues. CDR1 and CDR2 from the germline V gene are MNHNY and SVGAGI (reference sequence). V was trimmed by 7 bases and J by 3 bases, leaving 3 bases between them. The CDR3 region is CASTHTGELFF. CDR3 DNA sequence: TGTGCCAGCACCCACACCGGGGAGCTGTTTTTT.

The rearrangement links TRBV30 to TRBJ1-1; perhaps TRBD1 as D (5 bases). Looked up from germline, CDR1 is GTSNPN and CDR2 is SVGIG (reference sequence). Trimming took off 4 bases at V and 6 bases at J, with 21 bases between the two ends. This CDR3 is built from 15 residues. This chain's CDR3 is CAWKGPFLGRAEAFF. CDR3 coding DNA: TGTGCCTGGAAGGGGCCATTCCTGGGACGCGCTGAAGCTTTCTTT.

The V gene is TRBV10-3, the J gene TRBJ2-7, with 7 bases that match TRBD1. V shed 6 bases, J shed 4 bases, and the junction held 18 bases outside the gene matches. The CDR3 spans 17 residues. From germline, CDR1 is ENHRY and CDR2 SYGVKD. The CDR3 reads CAISRRGPGQMSYEQYF. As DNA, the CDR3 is TGTGCCATCAGCCGTCGGGGTCCGGGACAGATGAGTTACGAGCAGTACTTC.

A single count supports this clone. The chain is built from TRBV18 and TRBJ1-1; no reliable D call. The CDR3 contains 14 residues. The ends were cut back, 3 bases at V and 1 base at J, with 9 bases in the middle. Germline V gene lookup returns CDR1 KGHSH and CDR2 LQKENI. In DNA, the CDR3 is TGTGCCAGCTCACCTTCTATGCGGAACACTGAAGCTTTCTTT. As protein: CASSPSMRNTEAFF. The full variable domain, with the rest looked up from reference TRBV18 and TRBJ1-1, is NAGVMQNPRHLVRRRGQEARLRCSPMKGHSHVYWYRQLPEEGLKFMVYLQKENIIDESGMPKERFSAEFPKEGPSILRIQQVVRGDSAAYFCASSPSMRNTEAFFGQGTRLTVV.

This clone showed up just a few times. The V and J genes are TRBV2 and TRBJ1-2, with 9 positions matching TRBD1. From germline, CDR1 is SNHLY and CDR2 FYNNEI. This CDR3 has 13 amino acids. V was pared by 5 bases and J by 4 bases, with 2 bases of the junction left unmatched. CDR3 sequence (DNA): TGTGCCAGCAGTCCACAGGGGGCCTATGGCTACACCTTC. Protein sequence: CASSPQGAYGYTF.

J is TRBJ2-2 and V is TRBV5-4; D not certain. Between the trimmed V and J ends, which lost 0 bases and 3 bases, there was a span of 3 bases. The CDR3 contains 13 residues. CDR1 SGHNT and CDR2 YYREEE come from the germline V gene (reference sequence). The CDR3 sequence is CASSLDHTGELFF. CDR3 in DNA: TGTGCCAGCAGCTTGGACCACACCGGGGAGCTGTTTTTT.

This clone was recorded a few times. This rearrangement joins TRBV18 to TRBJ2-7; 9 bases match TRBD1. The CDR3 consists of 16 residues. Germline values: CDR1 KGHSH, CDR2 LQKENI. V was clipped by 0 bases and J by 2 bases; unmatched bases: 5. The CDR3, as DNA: TGTGCCAGCTCACCACCGGGGACAGGGTCGCCCTACGAGCAGTACTTC. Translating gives CASSPPGTGSPYEQYF.

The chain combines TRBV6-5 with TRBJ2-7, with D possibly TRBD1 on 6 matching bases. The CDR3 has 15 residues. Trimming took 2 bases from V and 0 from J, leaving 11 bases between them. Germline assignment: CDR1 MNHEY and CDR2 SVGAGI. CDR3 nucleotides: TGTGCCAGCAGTTACGTTTCAGGGGCCTCCTACGAGCAGTACTTC. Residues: CASSYVSGASYEQYF.

CDR3 nucleotide sequence: TGTGCCAGCACCCCCGCAGGCTGGATCTCTGGGGCCAACGTCCTGACTTTC. Amino acids: CASTPAGWISGANVLTF. This chain joins TRBV7-9 and TRBJ2-6, with D unresolved. The V and J ends lost 7 bases and 0 bases respectively, with 16 bases between them. This CDR3 spans 17 amino acids. The germline CDR1 and CDR2 sequences are SEHNR and FQNEAQ (reference sequence).

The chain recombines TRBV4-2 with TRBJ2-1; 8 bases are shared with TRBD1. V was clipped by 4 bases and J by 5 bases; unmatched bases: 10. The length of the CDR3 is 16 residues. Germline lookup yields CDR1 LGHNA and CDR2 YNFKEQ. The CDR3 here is CASSRGDRGSNNEQFF. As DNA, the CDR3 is TGTGCCAGCAGCCGCGGAGACAGGGGAAGCAACAATGAGCAGTTCTTC.

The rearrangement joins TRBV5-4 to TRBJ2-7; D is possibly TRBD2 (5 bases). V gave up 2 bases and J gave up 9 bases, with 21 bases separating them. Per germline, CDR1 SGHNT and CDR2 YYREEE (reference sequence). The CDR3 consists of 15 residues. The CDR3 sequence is CASSLNGEIHPAQYF. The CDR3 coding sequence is TGTGCCAGCAGCTTAAACGGGGAGATACACCCCGCGCAGTACTTC.

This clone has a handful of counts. CDR3 DNA: TGCGCCAGCAGCCAAGAACTGCAGGGGCGCTATGGCTACACCTTC. Amino acid sequence: CASSQELQGRYGYTF. The chain couples TRBV4-3 to TRBJ1-2, with a tentative D call TRBD1 (6 bases). This CDR3 region has 15 residues. Germline-derived CDR1 and CDR2 are LGHNA and YSLEER. The germline V and J ends were trimmed by 0 bases and 4 bases, with 12 bases remaining between them.

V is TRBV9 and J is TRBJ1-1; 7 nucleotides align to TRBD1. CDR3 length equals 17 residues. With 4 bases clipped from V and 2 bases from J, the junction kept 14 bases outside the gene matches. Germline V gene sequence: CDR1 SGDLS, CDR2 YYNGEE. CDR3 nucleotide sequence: TGTGCCAGCAGCTACTCGGAGGACAGGCCTGTTAACACTGAAGCTTTCTTT. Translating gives CASSYSEDRPVNTEAFF.

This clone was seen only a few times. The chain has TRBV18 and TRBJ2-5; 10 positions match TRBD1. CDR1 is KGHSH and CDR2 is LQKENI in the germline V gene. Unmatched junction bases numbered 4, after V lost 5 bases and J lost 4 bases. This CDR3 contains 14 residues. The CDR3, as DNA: TGTGCCAGCTCAACTGGACAGGGGGGAGAGACCCAGTACTTC. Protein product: CASSTGQGGETQYF.

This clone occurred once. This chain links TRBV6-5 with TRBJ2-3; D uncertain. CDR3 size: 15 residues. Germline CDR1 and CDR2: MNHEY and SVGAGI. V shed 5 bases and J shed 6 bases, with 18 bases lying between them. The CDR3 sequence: CASSLLTPLTDTQYF. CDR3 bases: TGTGCCAGCAGTCTCCTGACCCCGCTAACTGATACGCAGTATTTT.

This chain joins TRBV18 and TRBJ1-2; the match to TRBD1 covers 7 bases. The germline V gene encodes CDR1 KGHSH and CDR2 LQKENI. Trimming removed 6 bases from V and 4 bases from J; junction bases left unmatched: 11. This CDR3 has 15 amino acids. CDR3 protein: CASSVNTGVGYGYTF. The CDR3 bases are TGTGCCAGCTCCGTGAATACAGGGGTTGGCTATGGCTACACCTTC.

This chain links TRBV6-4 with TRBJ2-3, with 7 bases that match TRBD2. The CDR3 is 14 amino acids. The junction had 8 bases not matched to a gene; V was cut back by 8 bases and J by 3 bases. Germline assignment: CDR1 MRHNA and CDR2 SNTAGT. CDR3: CASREAGETDTQYF. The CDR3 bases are TGTGCCAGCCGAGAGGCGGGAGAGACAGATACGCAGTATTTT.

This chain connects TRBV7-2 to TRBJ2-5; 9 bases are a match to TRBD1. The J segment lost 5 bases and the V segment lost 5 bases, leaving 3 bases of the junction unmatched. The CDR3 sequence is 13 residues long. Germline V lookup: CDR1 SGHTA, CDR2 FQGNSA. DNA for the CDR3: TGTGCCAGCAGCCGACAGGGGGGGGAGACCCAGTACTTC. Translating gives CASSRQGGETQYF.

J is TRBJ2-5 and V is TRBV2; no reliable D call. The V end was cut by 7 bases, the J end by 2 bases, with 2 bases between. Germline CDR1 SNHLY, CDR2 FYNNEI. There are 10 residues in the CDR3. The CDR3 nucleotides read TGTGCCAGCAAACAAGAGACCCAGTACTTC. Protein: CASKQETQYF.

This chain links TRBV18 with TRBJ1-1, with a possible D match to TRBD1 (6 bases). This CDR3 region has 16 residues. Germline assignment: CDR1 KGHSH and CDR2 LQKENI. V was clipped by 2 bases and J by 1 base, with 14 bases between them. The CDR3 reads CASSPGTGLRNTEAFF. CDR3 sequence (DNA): TGTGCCAGCTCACCAGGCACAGGGTTAAGGAACACTGAAGCTTTCTTT. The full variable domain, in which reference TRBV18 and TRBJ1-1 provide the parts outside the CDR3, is NAGVMQNPRHLVRRRGQEARLRCSPMKGHSHVYWYRQLPEEGLKFMVYLQKENIIDESGMPKERFSAEFPKEGPSILRIQQVVRGDSAAYFCASSPGTGLRNTEAFFGQGTRLTVV.

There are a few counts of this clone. CDR3 residues: CASSYRQGGNEAFF. The CDR3 nucleotides are TGTGCCAGCAGTTACAGACAGGGGGGGAATGAAGCTTTCTTT. This rearrangement joins TRBV6-5 to TRBJ1-1, with 9 bases aligning to TRBD1. The CDR3 totals 14 residues. Trimming cost V 2 bases and J 7 bases; bases outside gene matches: 5. Germline CDR1 reads MNHEY; CDR2 reads SVGAGI.

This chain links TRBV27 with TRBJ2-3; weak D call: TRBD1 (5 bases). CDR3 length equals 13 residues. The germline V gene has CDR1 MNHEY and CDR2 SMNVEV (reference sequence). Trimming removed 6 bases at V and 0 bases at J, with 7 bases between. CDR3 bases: TGTGCCAGCAGGGGGCTAAGCACAGATACGCAGTATTTT. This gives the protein CASRGLSTDTQYF.

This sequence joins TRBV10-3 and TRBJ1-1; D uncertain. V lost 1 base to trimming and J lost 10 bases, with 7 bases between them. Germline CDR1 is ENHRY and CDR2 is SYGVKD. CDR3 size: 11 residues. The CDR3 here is CAISEYLTAFF. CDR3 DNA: TGTGCCATCAGTGAGTATCTGACAGCTTTCTTT.

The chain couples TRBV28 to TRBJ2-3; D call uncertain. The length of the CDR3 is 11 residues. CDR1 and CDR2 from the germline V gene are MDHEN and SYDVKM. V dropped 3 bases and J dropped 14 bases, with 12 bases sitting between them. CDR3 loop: CASSLNRKSYF. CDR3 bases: TGTGCCAGCAGTTTGAACCGAAAGTCGTATTTT.